These 24 T cell receptor beta chains were all obtained from the same sample, sequenced in a study of blood T cell repertoires in COVID-19. Some clones are missing from TCRdb's copy, which holds only in-frame ones; the method was immunoSEQ multiplex PCR. The data show fewer than 250,000 clones, about 86% seen once. Sequencing input: PBMCs or T cells enriched from blood (not recorded which). The receptors derive from a woman aged 50 to 60 with acute COVID-19.

The chain couples TRBV29-1 to TRBJ2-4; TRBD1 agrees at 12 bases. Trimming took 3 bases from V and 8 from J; bases not matched to a gene: 14. CDR1 is SQVTM and CDR2 is ANQGSEA in the germline V gene. There are 17 residues in the CDR3. The CDR3 loop reads CSVEQGIGGQGADIQYF. CDR3 coding DNA: TGCAGCGTTGAGCAGGGTATTGGGGGACAGGGGGCGGACATTCAGTACTTC. Full variable domain (rest looked up from reference TRBV29-1 and TRBJ2-4): SAVISQKPSRDICQRGTSLTIQCQVDSQVTMMFWYRQQPGQSLTLIATANQGSEATYESGFVIDKFPISRPNLTFSTLTVSNMSPEDSSIYLCSVEQGIGGQGADIQYFGAGTRLSVL.

This clone showed up just once. This chain uses TRBV7-8 with TRBJ2-7, with 12 bases fitting TRBD1. Germline V lookup: CDR1 SGHVS, CDR2 FQNEAQ. J was trimmed by 2 bases and V by 0 bases; bases with no gene match: 5. The CDR3 has 17 residues. Here the CDR3 DNA reads TGTGCCAGCAGCTTAGCGACAGGGGACAGGGGGCCCTACGAGCAGTACTTC. This translates into CASSLATGDRGPYEQYF.

This clone was picked up one time. This sequence joins TRBV4-1 and TRBJ1-3; TRBD1 might be the D (6 bases). The CDR3 totals 15 residues. V lost 3 bases, J lost 3 bases, and 12 bases lay in between. Germline lookup yields CDR1 MGHRA and CDR2 YSYEKL. The CDR3 spells CASSQSDSVGNTIYF. The CDR3 coding sequence is TGCGCCAGCAGCCAGTCGGACAGTGTTGGAAACACCATATATTTT.

This sequence joins TRBV18 and TRBJ1-5; TRBD1 is a possible D gene (5 bases). Per the germline V gene, CDR1 is KGHSH and CDR2 is LQKENI. V dropped 2 bases and J dropped 2 bases, with 10 bases sitting between them. The CDR3 is made up of 15 amino acids. CDR3 coding DNA: TGTGCCAGCTCACCAGGGGCGTATGGCAATCAGCCCCAGCATTTT. Protein product: CASSPGAYGNQPQHF. The complete variable domain, with remaining parts taken from reference TRBV18 and TRBJ1-5, reads NAGVMQNPRHLVRRRGQEARLRCSPMKGHSHVYWYRQLPEEGLKFMVYLQKENIIDESGMPKERFSAEFPKEGPSILRIQQVVRGDSAAYFCASSPGAYGNQPQHFGDGTRLSIL.

This clone turned up a few times. The chain joins TRBV28 to TRBJ1-2, with 8 bases aligning to TRBD1. The trim removed 6 bases at V and 8 bases at J, leaving 14 bases unmatched. Germline loops: CDR1 MDHEN, CDR2 SYDVKM. The CDR3 extends over 15 amino acids. The CDR3 coding sequence is TGTGCCAGCAGGCCGGGACAGGTCCCTATTACCGGCTACACCTTC. This encodes CASRPGQVPITGYTF.

This chain connects TRBV6-5 to TRBJ2-7; 13 bases line up with TRBD2. This CDR3 has 14 residues. V shed 11 bases and J 6 bases; nucleotides not matched to a gene: 10. Germline CDR1 reads MNHEY; CDR2 reads SVGAGI. CDR3 DNA: TGTGCCGGACTTTGGACTAGCGGGAGTTCCGAGCAGTACTTC. Amino acids: CAGLWTSGSSEQYF.

V and J are TRBV7-2 and TRBJ2-3, with D perhaps TRBD1 (6 bases). Trimming pared 6 bases from V and 5 bases from J, leaving 12 bases between. This CDR3 spans 13 amino acids. CDR1 is SGHTA and CDR2 is FQGNSA in the germline V gene. The CDR3 is CASRLGGIDTQYF. The CDR3 bases are TGTGCCAGCAGGCTTGGGGGCATAGATACGCAGTATTTT. Full variable domain (outside the CDR3, taken from reference TRBV7-2 and TRBJ2-3): GAGVSQSPSNKVTEKGKDVELRCDPISGHTALYWYRQSLGQGLEFLIYFQGNSAPDKSGLPSDRFSAERTGGSVSTLTIQRTQQEDSAVYLCASRLGGIDTQYFGPGTRLTVL.

This clone was seen a few times. The V call is TRBV28, the J call TRBJ2-7, with TRBD2 matching 9 bases. CDR1 MDHEN and CDR2 SYDVKM come from the germline V gene. The ends lost 4 bases at V and 1 base at J; junction bases unmatched: 2. The CDR3 runs to 14 residues. CDR3 in amino acids: CASSSAGGSYEQYF. For the CDR3, the DNA is TGTGCCAGCAGTTCTGCGGGGGGGTCCTACGAGCAGTACTTC.

This chain links TRBV4-3 with TRBJ2-5; TRBD2 might be the D (5 bases). The CDR3 runs to 16 residues. Deletions cut 3 bases from V and 5 bases from J, with 19 bases between. Germline V gives CDR1 LGHNA, CDR2 YSLEER. CDR3 DNA sequence: TGCGCCAGCAGCCAGACACCGGGAACTCCTTCGGAGACCCAGTACTTC. Protein sequence: CASSQTPGTPSETQYF.

This clone showed up just a few times. The chain couples TRBV7-2 to TRBJ1-5; TRBD1 is a possible D gene (5 bases). Trimming took off 9 bases at V and 7 bases at J, with 13 bases between the two ends. CDR1 and CDR2 from the germline V gene are SGHTA and FQGNSA. The CDR3 contains 12 residues. The CDR3 nucleotides are TGTGCCAGTTCAGGGAACACACAGCCCCAGCATTTT. This gives the protein CASSGNTQPQHF.

V and J are TRBV20-1 and TRBJ2-7, with 11 bases fitting TRBD2. Germline trimming cut 4 bases from V and 3 bases from J; bases unmatched to any gene: 5. CDR1 is DFQATT, CDR2 SNEGSKA, per germline (reference sequence). The CDR3 runs to 14 residues. The CDR3 spells CSAIEGLADYEQYF. As DNA, the CDR3 is TGCAGTGCTATTGAGGGACTAGCGGACTACGAGCAGTACTTC.

The rearrangement joins TRBV7-2 to TRBJ2-1, with D tentatively TRBD1 (6 bases). CDR3 length: 14 amino acids. The V end lost 3 bases, the J end lost 5 bases, and 11 bases lay between the germline ends. Germline V CDR1 and CDR2: SGHTA, FQGNSA. CDR3: CASSLVRGNNEQFF. CDR3 sequence (DNA): TGTGCCAGCAGCTTGGTAAGGGGGAACAATGAGCAGTTCTTC.

The chain recombines TRBV7-2 with TRBJ1-5; D is perhaps TRBD1 (6 bases). Germline CDR1 and CDR2: SGHTA and FQGNSA. The CDR3 runs 14 residues. Trimming pared 4 bases from V and 1 base from J, leaving 8 bases between. CDR3 DNA: TGTGCCAGCAGCTCGACAGGAAGCAATCAGCCCCAGCATTTT. It codes for CASSSTGSNQPQHF.

V and J are TRBV4-3 and TRBJ2-7; the match to TRBD2 covers 7 bases. The J segment lost 4 bases and the V segment lost 2 bases, leaving 11 bases of the junction unmatched. The CDR3 runs 16 residues. CDR1 is LGHNA and CDR2 is YSLEER in the germline V gene. The CDR3 sequence: CASSQSWGGTGYEQYF. CDR3 nucleotide sequence: TGCGCCAGCAGCCAATCATGGGGGGGGACGGGTTACGAGCAGTACTTC.

This clone was recorded a few times. The chain is built from TRBV15 and TRBJ2-7; TRBD1 is a possible D gene (5 bases). CDR3 size: 12 residues. Germline V gene data show CDR1 as LNHNV and CDR2 as YYDKDF (reference sequence). V lost 0 bases, J lost 6 bases, and 6 bases lay in between. CDR3 DNA sequence: TGTGCCACCAGCAGAGATGGGGCCGAGCAGTACTTC. It encodes CATSRDGAEQYF.

In this sample, this clone turned up many times. The rearrangement uses TRBV3-1 (or the pseudogene TRBV3-2) and TRBJ2-3; D is perhaps TRBD2 (5 bases). This CDR3 region has 14 residues. CDR1 is LGHDT and CDR2 is YNNKEL in the germline V gene (reference sequence). The V end was cut by 3 bases, the J end by 4 bases, with 11 bases between. CDR3 region: CASSQGFGADTQYF. The CDR3 bases are TGTGCCAGCAGCCAGGGGTTCGGGGCAGATACGCAGTATTTT.

The V and J genes are TRBV7-2 and TRBJ2-3; 8 bases match TRBD1. After removal of 5 bases from V and 11 bases from J, the junction contained 9 bases not matched to a gene. Germline V lookup: CDR1 SGHTA, CDR2 FQGNSA. The CDR3 has 13 amino acids. CDR3 sequence (DNA): TGTGCCAGCAGCCCCCAGGACAGGGTTAAGCAGTATTTT. It codes for CASSPQDRVKQYF.

This chain links TRBV28 with TRBJ1-5; TRBD1 matches 8 bases. CDR3 length: 15 residues. CDR1 and CDR2 from the germline V gene are MDHEN and SYDVKM. V lost 2 bases, J lost 3 bases, and 3 bases stayed unmatched. In nucleotides, the CDR3 is TGTGCCAGCAGTTTAGGACAGGGCTACAATCAGCCCCAGCATTTT. It encodes CASSLGQGYNQPQHF.

A single count supports this clone. The chain carries TRBV27 and TRBJ1-4, with 9 bases identical to TRBD1. Germline-derived CDR1 and CDR2 are MNHEY and SMNVEV (reference sequence). This CDR3 contains 14 residues. The V segment lost 5 bases and the J segment 6 bases; nucleotides outside the gene matches: 4. In DNA form, the CDR3 reads TGTGCCAGCAGTAGGGGACAGGGTGATGAAAAACTGTTTTTT. Translating gives CASSRGQGDEKLFF.

The chain recombines TRBV2 with TRBJ1-1; TRBD1 matches 11 bases. CDR1 is SNHLY, CDR2 FYNNEI, per germline. The ends lost 7 bases at V and 4 bases at J; junction bases unmatched: 14. This CDR3 region has 17 residues. Here the CDR3 reads CASNRKRTGGGGTEAFF. The CDR3, as DNA: TGTGCCAGCAACAGAAAAAGGACAGGGGGCGGAGGCACTGAAGCTTTCTTT.

This chain joins TRBV19 and TRBJ1-3; TRBD1 might be the D (5 bases). CDR3 length: 16 amino acids. V gave up 1 base and J gave up 0 bases, with 10 bases separating them. The V gene's germline CDR1 is LNHDA and CDR2 SQIVND (reference sequence). The CDR3 region is CASSIGTTVSGNTIYF. The CDR3 bases are TGTGCCAGTAGTATAGGGACGACAGTCTCTGGAAACACCATATATTTT.

J is TRBJ1-5 and V is TRBV6-5; TRBD1 matches 8 bases. The CDR3 runs 14 residues. V lost 6 bases, J lost 4 bases, and 5 bases stayed unmatched. The germline V gene encodes CDR1 MNHEY and CDR2 SVGAGI. The CDR3 nucleotides read TGTGCCAGCAGGTCAGGGGGCCCTAATCAGCCCCAGCATTTT. Protein sequence: CASRSGGPNQPQHF.

The chain joins TRBV12-3 or TRBV12-4 to TRBJ1-2, with D hard to call. V was clipped by 4 bases and J by 4 bases, with 7 bases between them. This CDR3 region has 12 residues. As DNA, the CDR3 is TGTGCCAGCAGTTCGTCGTCCTATGGCTACACCTTC. Protein product: CASSSSSYGYTF.

The V gene is TRBV19, the J gene TRBJ1-3, with D unresolved. V dropped 6 bases and J dropped 1 base, with 19 bases sitting between them. The CDR3 extends over 17 amino acids. Per germline, CDR1 LNHDA and CDR2 SQIVND (reference sequence). CDR3 sequence (DNA): TGTGCCAGTAGCTCTCTTAACAGAGCCCCTTCTGGAAACACCATATATTTT. This translates into CASSSLNRAPSGNTIYF.